The clone carrying this T cell receptor (beta chain) showed up many times. Its cognate antigen is unknown. This entry is derived from a study of regulatory T cells in long-lasting Graves disease. Documented time point: newly diagnosed GD, antithyroid drugs for less than 3 months. From RNA extracted from PBMCs, the TCR library was made. Germline V gene sequence: CDR1 GTSNPN, CDR2 SVGIG (reference sequence). CDR3 size: 16 residues. V shed 0 bases and J 3 bases; nucleotides not matched to a gene: 9. In building TCR beta libraries, iRepertoire HTBI primers were used together with Arm-PCR of CDR3 regions. TCRdb reanalysed the multiplex PCR reads using MiXCR and keeps one entry per CDR3 protein. This table holds approximately 460,000 distinct CDR3 sequences, around 15% found once. Study observations and caveats: TRBV28, TRBJ1-2 and TRBJ2-5 were favored in persistent disease. Persistent Graves' patients had lower TCR diversity than newly diagnosed ones.

These same records also appear under a second study, on T cells in Graves' hyperthyroidism and ophthalmopathy.

This rearrangement joins TRBV30 to TRBJ2-3; TRBD1 agrees at 7 bases. This sample comprised peripheral blood mononuclear cells (PBMCs), obtained at new diagnosis, from a patient treated with antithyroid drugs. The TCR sequence derives from a young woman with Graves disease. The CDR3 region is CAWSVREGGWTDTQYF. CDR3 sequence (DNA): TGTGCCTGGAGTGTACGGGAAGGGGGCTGGACAGATACGCAGTATTTT.